The source of this T cell receptor beta chain is a study of shared clonotypes between healthy human individuals (dated by TCRdb to about 2020). For context, the study as a whole: The cohort included three men and a couple of women between 18 and 49 years of age. For each donor, CD4 naive and CD4 memory were each run on three plates, CD8 naive on two plates, and CD8 memory on one plate. Blood TCR repertoires of several healthy adults were deeply sequenced to estimate repertoire size and the extent of clonotype sharing between individuals. To increase sequencing depth and limit assay-specific biases, TCR repertoire library preparation and sequencing were carried out by different laboratories using diverse techniques. Leukapheresis yielded between about 0.94 and 10 billion PBMCs per donor. General conclusions and limits of the study: Clonotypes shared by all four sorted-subset donors showed higher generation probabilities than non-shared clonotypes. Naive subsets generally had larger estimated clonotype richness than memory subsets. About 5% of naive CD4, approximately 3.7% of naive CD8, around 2.3% of memory CD4, and 0.35% to 0.4% of memory CD8 clonotypes were shared across several donors. Rarefaction of sorted-subset datasets indicated incomplete sequencing despite the large sequencing depth. Because the study included a small number of donors, the genetic and exposure-history diversity represented was limited. Only blood was sampled, and tissue TCR repertoires likely differ from those in blood. Pairwise subsampling indicated that sequencing depth was expected to affect the degree of clonotype sharing among donors.

Germline trimming amounts to 8 bases on V and 0 bases on J, with 14 as the count of junction bases outside the gene matches. The CDR3 contains 19 residues, cysteine and phenylalanine counted. CDR3 DNA is the only sequence kept; it has 57 bases, read in frame from the first base. Looking up the germline V gene (reference sequence) yields CDR1 GTSNPN and CDR2 SVGIG. Using the deep immunoSEQ assay, multiplex PCR amplified TCR CDR3 regions from genomic DNA. For each cell subset, the extracted genomic DNA was distributed evenly across all wells of several immunoSEQ 96-well plates, and each plate served as one replicate. For sorted subsets, each replicate PCR was loaded with 200 ng genomic DNA, equivalent to 32,000 or so T cell genomes. Purified libraries were measured with a Qubit 3.0 fluorometer, size-checked on a Bioanalyzer 2100, and measured again with the KAPA Library Quantification kit. Every immunoSEQ 96-well plate was sequenced on a separate single-read 150-cycle Illumina NextSeq 550 flow cell. The original pipeline was this. The immunoSEQ output contained only junctional sequences without quality scores, so filtering could not match that applied to full-length reads. Sequences were annotated with PyIR, a Python wrapper for IgBLAST v1.9, using IMGT germline references to assign V/J genes and CDR3. Any read was removed if the V/J assignment was weak (E-value above 1e-6), the CDR3 was missing, or the read contained stop codons, out-of-frame junctions, or ambiguous translated residues. V3J clonotypes were defined as sequences sharing the same inferred V gene, J gene, and CDR3 amino acid sequence. Percentage overlap between repertoires was calculated by dividing the number of shared unique clonotypes by the size of the smaller repertoire. Three approaches were used to assess repertoire richness: RTK rarefaction, the Chao1 estimator, and Recon v2.1 estimates of unobserved clonotypes. Generation probabilities were computed with OLGA for all TCRbeta clonotypes obtained by the gDNA method from several donors. In its TCRdb copy, this immuneACCESS table keeps in-frame sequences only and misses some clones. Where compared with another copy, unresolved V genes explain less than half of these, and the others have no known cause. V, J and clone size reflect that table, while D and trimming were determined from the DNA. This sample lists about 1.5 million clones; approximately 98% were detected once. In total, the top ten clones hold about 0.42% of the sample.

Donors were healthy HIV-negative adults with no recently reported acute infections or vaccinations. All donors were Caucasian adults living in Nashville, Tennessee, USA. CD4+ T cells were enriched by magnetic negative selection, after which naive cells were positively selected on CD45RA and the negative fraction was taken as the memory subset. Blood was collected by leukapheresis, and PBMCs were isolated by Ficoll-Histopaque density gradient centrifugation and then cryopreserved in liquid nitrogen vapor phase. Analytical flow cytometry was used to check the purity and quantity of every magnetically sorted T cell population. Each sorted fraction had its genomic DNA isolated and then quantified by UV absorbance on a Nanodrop 2000c. As to this clone: Its antigen has not been determined. Per-base quality was not reported, and no clone a single base away is much larger than it.

This clonotype originated in a man younger than 40 in good health. The sample was naive CD4+ T cells sorted from blood. Per the publication, the cell subset or site label means: CD45RA+ positively selected. The sequence joins TRBV30 to TRBJ2-1; 15 bases in between match TRBD2. The bases are TGTGCCCGTTCCTTAACCGGGACTAGCGGGGGGAGCTCCTACAATGAGCAGTTCTTC. Translation gives CARSLTGTSGGSSYNEQFF.